This T cell receptor (beta chain) is from a study of shared clonotypes between healthy human individuals. Looking at the study overall: Per-donor plates numbered three CD4 naive, three CD4 memory, two CD8 naive and one CD8 memory.

Points from the study as a whole: Relative to memory subsets, naive subsets generally showed larger estimated richness.

After removal of 8 bases from V and 6 bases from J, the junction contained 5 bases not matched to a gene. The CDR3 consists of 14 residues. Germline CDR1 reads ENHRY; CDR2 reads SYGVKD. As regards this clone: Its target is not known.

Naive CD8 cells lacked CD45RO, underwent positive selection for CCR7 and left out terminally differentiated effector memory CD45RA+ cells. Healthy adults negative for HIV, lacking recent acute infections or vaccinations, served as donors. For each subset, genomic DNA was distributed in equal portions over several immunoSEQ plates. The protocol was immunoSEQ multiplex PCR, while the TCRdb copy is restricted to in-frame clones and leaves out a portion. Of about 2 million clones in the sample, just under 95% were seen once. Input material: naive CD8+ T cells sorted from blood. J is TRBJ2-2 and V is TRBV10-3, with 11 bases matching TRBD2. This TCR was recovered from a man in his late teens or twenties in good health. The DNA of the CDR3 is TGTGCCATCTCACTAGCGGGAGAGCCCGGGGAGCTGTTTTTT. Its translation: CAISLAGEPGELFF.